The 10 T cell receptor beta chains listed next were all sequenced from one sample in a study of blood T cell repertoires in COVID-19. Measured with immunoSEQ multiplex PCR; TCRdb has only the in-frame clones, and not every one. The sample contains around 270,000 clones, around 83% of which appear only once. Sequencing was performed on peripheral blood. Source of these receptors: a middle-aged woman who had recovered from COVID-19.

This chain connects TRBV11-2 to TRBJ1-2; no clear D. CDR1 SGHAT and CDR2 FQNNGV come from the germline V gene. This CDR3 contains 15 residues. Trimming shortened V by 6 bases and J by 3 bases, and 17 bases separated the two germline ends. The CDR3 sequence is CASRIEGGPYYGYTF. The DNA of the CDR3 is TGTGCCAGCAGAATAGAGGGAGGACCGTACTATGGCTACACCTTC.

The rearrangement joins TRBV19 to TRBJ2-6; a possible D gene is TRBD1 (5 bases). The germline V gene has CDR1 LNHDA and CDR2 SQIVND (reference sequence). The CDR3 runs to 16 residues. The germline V and J ends were trimmed by 9 bases and 2 bases, with 17 bases remaining between them. The CDR3 loop reads CASTTAIQAGANVLTF. CDR3 in DNA: TGTGCCAGCACTACCGCTATACAGGCTGGGGCCAACGTCCTGACTTTC.

The V gene is TRBV15, the J gene TRBJ1-1; TRBD1 aligns across 8 bases. The CDR3 length is 15 residues. Trimming removed 0 bases from V and 3 bases from J; junction bases left unmatched: 3. Germline CDR1 is LNHNV and CDR2 is YYDKDF (reference sequence). The CDR3 sequence: CATSREIQGDTEAFF. CDR3 bases: TGTGCCACCAGCAGAGAAATACAGGGGGACACTGAAGCTTTCTTT.

The sample holds a few counts of this clone. The chain carries TRBV28 and TRBJ1-6; D might be TRBD1 (5 bases). The V end was cut by 6 bases, the J end by 14 bases, with 23 bases between. The CDR3 has 15 amino acids. The germline V gene encodes CDR1 MDHEN and CDR2 SYDVKM. CDR3: CASSQPGRNRQTLHF. The CDR3 DNA reads TGTGCCAGCAGCCAACCGGGCCGGAACAGGCAGACCCTCCACTTT.

V usage is TRBV28 and J usage is TRBJ1-6; D call uncertain. The CDR3 runs to 14 residues. V was clipped by 6 bases and J by 9 bases, with 15 bases between them. Germline CDR1 is MDHEN and CDR2 is SYDVKM. The CDR3 region has the DNA TGTGCCAGCAGCCCGGGGAGGAGCAGTTCACCCCTCCACTTT. This gives the protein CASSPGRSSSPLHF.

The table lists this clone with a few counts. The genes are TRBV3-1 (or the pseudogene TRBV3-2) and TRBJ2-3, with 8 bases aligning to TRBD2. Germline V gene lookup returns CDR1 LGHDT and CDR2 YNNKEL (reference sequence). V gave up 2 bases and J gave up 9 bases; unmatched junction bases: 1. The CDR3 sequence is 12 residues long. Here the CDR3 reads CASSQTGGTQYF. The CDR3 nucleotides are TGTGCCAGCAGCCAAACGGGGGGGACGCAGTATTTT.

The rearrangement joins TRBV18 to TRBJ1-1; 7 bases match TRBD1. V shed 3 bases and J 1 base; nucleotides not matched to a gene: 8. Germline CDR1 is KGHSH and CDR2 is LQKENI. This CDR3 is 16 amino acids long. The CDR3 loop reads CASSPAGRDRNTEAFF. CDR3 nucleotide sequence: TGTGCCAGCTCACCCGCTGGCCGGGACAGGAACACTGAAGCTTTCTTT.

J is TRBJ1-3 and V is TRBV24-1; D unresolved. The CDR3 is made up of 15 amino acids. Germline V lookup: CDR1 KGHDR, CDR2 SFDVKD. V was pared by 3 bases and J by 0 bases, with 8 bases between. Here the CDR3 reads CATSDPSSSGNTIYF. The CDR3 DNA sequence: TGTGCCACCAGTGATCCGTCCAGCTCTGGAAACACCATATATTTT.

The table lists this clone with a count of one. The CDR3 loop reads CASKRDGPPFEGYTF. CDR3 in DNA: TGTGCCAGCAAGCGGGACGGTCCTCCTTTTGAGGGCTACACCTTC. The genes are TRBV6-5 and TRBJ1-2; a weak D match, TRBD1 (5 bases). CDR1 is MNHEY and CDR2 is SVGAGI in the germline V gene. The CDR3 is 15 residues long. Trimming removed 7 bases at V and 8 bases at J, with 23 bases between.

This clone was recorded a few times. The J gene is TRBJ2-5, the V gene TRBV7-7, with 8 bases that match TRBD1. Germline CDR1 reads SSHAT; CDR2 reads FNYEAQ (reference sequence). This CDR3 has 15 residues. Trimming took 2 bases from V and 4 from J; bases not matched to a gene: 6. Written as DNA, the CDR3 is TGTGCCAGCAGCTTACTACAGGGGGTTGGAGAGACCCAGTACTTC. Its translation is CASSLLQGVGETQYF.